A selection of T cell receptor beta chains follows, all from one sample in a study of T-cell reconstitution after alpha-beta-depleted transplantation in children. A single record per CDR3 protein comes from TCRdb applying MiXCR to the PCR reads. Among about 260,000 distinct CDR3 sequences listed, roughly 7.7% were seen once. The input for sequencing was PBMCs, mostly from graft donor cells, taken 180 days after TCRalphabeta/CD19-depleted stem cell transplant. These receptors were collected from a male patient between 10 and 17 years old who had a stem cell transplant for acute lymphoblastic leukemia, so the T cells may come from the graft donor. Both conserved end residues are trimmed from each CDR3. Fields, in order: V gene, J gene, CDR3 protein.

v_call: TRBV28
j_call: TRBJ1-4
cdr3_aa: ASRDQALPHMERNEKLF

v_call: TRBV7-6
j_call: TRBJ2-7
cdr3_aa: ASSVSGTVYEQY

v_call: TRBV7-2
j_call: TRBJ2-3
cdr3_aa: ASSDRDRGTDTQY

v_call: TRBV13
j_call: TRBJ1-4
cdr3_aa: ASSLRTVATNEKLF

v_call: TRBV7-3
j_call: TRBJ2-5
cdr3_aa: ASSLTGLGETQY

v_call: TRBV7-3
j_call: TRBJ2-1
cdr3_aa: ASSLTPGLAGGYNEQF

v_call: TRBV20-1
j_call: TRBJ1-6
cdr3_aa: SARGSGRTYNSPLH

v_call: TRBV7-9
j_call: TRBJ2-7
cdr3_aa: ASSHSSGTRDYEQY

v_call: TRBV2
j_call: TRBJ2-7
cdr3_aa: ASSEWVFGQY

v_call: TRBV6-5
j_call: TRBJ2-1
cdr3_aa: ASSYLGTGHNEQF

v_call: TRBV5-1
j_call: TRBJ2-1
cdr3_aa: ASSSRTSGTSYNEQF

v_call: TRBV10-2
j_call: TRBJ2-1
cdr3_aa: ASSNRQPYNEQF

v_call: TRBV12-3/TRBV12-4
j_call: TRBJ1-3
cdr3_aa: ASSLRQVSGNTIY

v_call: TRBV19
j_call: TRBJ2-3
cdr3_aa: ASSKQGTDTQY

v_call: TRBV10-3
j_call: TRBJ1-2
cdr3_aa: AISGHPGPNYGYT

v_call: TRBV2
j_call: TRBJ2-1
cdr3_aa: ASSPMGLASLGGF

v_call: TRBV29-1
j_call: TRBJ2-2
cdr3_aa: SVEDLSGGHRSNTGELF

v_call: TRBV7-3
j_call: TRBJ2-7
cdr3_aa: ASSLVGVKGNEQY

v_call: TRBV6-2/TRBV6-3
j_call: TRBJ2-7
cdr3_aa: ASSPVRGSSSYEQY

v_call: TRBV10-3
j_call: TRBJ2-1
cdr3_aa: AIRTDDNEQF

v_call: TRBV4-2
j_call: TRBJ2-7
cdr3_aa: ASSLSGTSGLYEQY

v_call: TRBV27
j_call: TRBJ2-7
cdr3_aa: ASSRARTGGSREQY

v_call: TRBV5-4
j_call: TRBJ2-2
cdr3_aa: ASSPPSASVTGELF

v_call: TRBV18
j_call: TRBJ2-1
cdr3_aa: ASSHGAQTQWADNEQF

v_call: TRBV5-6
j_call: TRBJ1-3
cdr3_aa: ASSLQEPGRRNTIY

v_call: TRBV28
j_call: TRBJ2-2
cdr3_aa: ASSFAGRTGELF

v_call: TRBV29-1
j_call: TRBJ1-1
cdr3_aa: SVGGVTLQRNTEAF

v_call: TRBV10-3
j_call: TRBJ1-5
cdr3_aa: AISDPKKLNQPQH

v_call: TRBV7-2
j_call: TRBJ1-6
cdr3_aa: ASSSAPGPMDSSPLH

v_call: TRBV4-1
j_call: TRBJ2-7
cdr3_aa: ASSEGQKSSYEQY

v_call: TRBV7-9
j_call: TRBJ2-1
cdr3_aa: ASSPVLGSYNEQF

v_call: TRBV29-1
j_call: TRBJ2-2
cdr3_aa: SVEEWGRGDTGELF

v_call: TRBV6-6
j_call: TRBJ1-1
cdr3_aa: ASSYVSNTEAF

v_call: TRBV12-3/TRBV12-4
j_call: TRBJ1-2
cdr3_aa: ASSLAPGHPYYGYT

v_call: TRBV6-5
j_call: TRBJ2-7
cdr3_aa: ASSSGTIINEQY

v_call: TRBV5-1
j_call: TRBJ2-6
cdr3_aa: ASSLVGTGASGANVLT

v_call: TRBV28
j_call: TRBJ2-1
cdr3_aa: ASSLLARGNEQF

v_call: TRBV27
j_call: TRBJ1-6
cdr3_aa: ASSPGQWIPPLH

v_call: TRBV2
j_call: TRBJ2-4
cdr3_aa: ASSEGQGNIQY

v_call: TRBV7-9
j_call: TRBJ2-7
cdr3_aa: ASSPFGAGGFTYEQY

v_call: TRBV4-1
j_call: TRBJ1-2
cdr3_aa: ASSQDSEEGYGYT

v_call: TRBV11-1
j_call: TRBJ2-7
cdr3_aa: ASSFDRLAGTGIYEQY

v_call: TRBV9
j_call: TRBJ2-7
cdr3_aa: ASSSRGEQY

v_call: TRBV5-1
j_call: TRBJ2-7
cdr3_aa: ASSFGRVREQY

v_call: TRBV9
j_call: TRBJ2-2
cdr3_aa: ASSPRTGVRTGELF

v_call: TRBV28
j_call: TRBJ2-2
cdr3_aa: ASSLRGGWSGELF

v_call: TRBV15
j_call: TRBJ2-4
cdr3_aa: ATSRDYGNLVAKNIQY

v_call: TRBV27
j_call: TRBJ2-1
cdr3_aa: ASTTPGRNEQF

v_call: TRBV7-9
j_call: TRBJ2-3
cdr3_aa: ASSPPGSDTQY

v_call: TRBV4-2
j_call: TRBJ2-1
cdr3_aa: ARSPRGLGHEQF

v_call: TRBV20-1
j_call: TRBJ2-2
cdr3_aa: SAAPGQNTGELF

v_call: TRBV20-1
j_call: TRBJ2-4
cdr3_aa: SATLAGGAKNIQY

v_call: TRBV11-3
j_call: TRBJ2-1
cdr3_aa: ASSLVASSGGVTYNEQF

v_call: TRBV10-3
j_call: TRBJ2-5
cdr3_aa: AIRDQETQY

v_call: TRBV7-6
j_call: TRBJ1-2
cdr3_aa: ASSSRENYGYT

v_call: TRBV12-3/TRBV12-4
j_call: TRBJ2-3
cdr3_aa: ASRRRWGPTDTQY